Presented here are 32 T cell receptor beta chains from one specimen sequenced in a study of blood T cell repertoires in COVID-19. Method: immunoSEQ multiplex PCR; TCRdb's copy keeps in-frame clones and lacks some. Of 150,000 to 200,000 clones in the sample, 80% to 85% are singletons; the top ten hold about 4.8%. The source material was peripheral blood. These receptor sequences come from a woman in her twenties or thirties with acute or convalescent COVID-19.

The genes are TRBV2 and TRBJ2-1, with 9 bases aligning to TRBD1. CDR1 SNHLY and CDR2 FYNNEI come from the germline V gene. Trimming cost V 6 bases and J 7 bases; bases outside gene matches: 7. The CDR3 spans 14 residues. DNA for the CDR3: TGTGCCAGCAGCGAACAGGGGGCTGGAAATGAGCAGTTCTTC. Its protein is CASSEQGAGNEQFF.

The chain couples TRBV7-9 to TRBJ2-5, with 10 bases identical to TRBD1. This CDR3 has 17 amino acids. Unmatched junction bases numbered 14, after V lost 5 bases and J lost 5 bases. The germline gives CDR1 SEHNR, CDR2 FQNEAQ (reference sequence). The CDR3, as DNA: TGTGCCAGCAGCCCGACCGGGGGACAGGGGAGGAGGGAGACCCAGTACTTC. Protein sequence: CASSPTGGQGRRETQYF. The complete variable domain, with remaining parts taken from reference TRBV7-9 and TRBJ2-5, reads DTGVSQNPRHKITKRGQNVTFRCDPISEHNRLYWYRQTLGQGPEFLTYFQNEAQLEKSRLLSDRFSAERPKGSFSTLEIQRTEQGDSAMYLCASSPTGGQGRRETQYFGPGTRLLVL.

The rearrangement joins TRBV6-5 to TRBJ2-5, with 11 positions matching TRBD2. With V trimmed by 8 bases and J by 2 bases, 7 bases remained unmatched. Germline loops: CDR1 MNHEY, CDR2 SVGAGI. This CDR3 comprises 15 residues. Here the CDR3 DNA reads TGTGCCAGCGGCTTTACTAGCGGGGGACAAGAGACCCAGTACTTC. Its translation is CASGFTSGGQETQYF.

The chain is built from TRBV6-4 and TRBJ1-2, with 12 bases matching TRBD1. This CDR3 is built from 20 residues. Looked up from germline, CDR1 is MRHNA and CDR2 is SNTAGT. V was clipped by 9 bases and J by 11 bases; unmatched bases: 31. The CDR3 reads CARGTRGDRGLVQVYVGYTF. The CDR3 coding sequence is TGTGCCAGGGGGACTAGAGGGGACAGGGGGCTGGTCCAGGTCTATGTTGGTTACACCTTC.

This clone was found once. This CDR3 reads CASSQGGFYGYTF. CDR3 nucleotide sequence: TGCGCCAGCAGTCAGGGTGGGTTCTATGGCTACACCTTC. The chain combines TRBV5-1 with TRBJ1-2; weak D call: TRBD1 (5 bases). Germline values: CDR1 SGHRS, CDR2 YFSETQ. This CDR3 region has 13 residues. V was clipped by 5 bases and J by 4 bases, with 12 bases between them.

The V call is TRBV5-4, the J call TRBJ2-6; 8 bases match TRBD1. The CDR3 spans 17 residues. V lost 4 bases and J lost 4; bases outside the gene matches: 10. The V gene's germline CDR1 is SGHNT and CDR2 YYREEE (reference sequence). The CDR3 DNA follows: TGTGCCAGCAGCGCCGACAGGGGCTTATCCGGGGCCAACGTCCTGACTTTC. Encoded protein: CASSADRGLSGANVLTF.

This chain uses TRBV27 with TRBJ2-1, with 16 bases fitting TRBD2. The V gene end was trimmed by 1 base and the J gene end by 4 bases; junction bases not matched to a gene: 13. Germline CDR1 reads MNHEY; CDR2 reads SMNVEV (reference sequence). CDR3 length equals 21 residues. CDR3 in DNA: TGTGCCAGCAGTTTATACCGCTCCGGGACTAGCGGGAGGGCCGGGTACAATGAGCAGTTCTTC. Translation gives CASSLYRSGTSGRAGYNEQFF.

This chain connects TRBV9 to TRBJ2-3; a weak D match, TRBD1 (6 bases). The CDR3 spans 15 residues. Trimming took off 0 bases at V and 6 bases at J, with 14 bases between the two ends. In germline, CDR1 is SGDLS, CDR2 YYNGEE. The CDR3 sequence is CASSVGWGTSDTQYF. In DNA, the CDR3 is TGTGCCAGCAGCGTAGGCTGGGGGACATCGGATACGCAGTATTTT.

The V call is TRBV6-2 or TRBV6-3, the J call TRBJ2-3, with 10 bases identical to TRBD1. Unmatched junction bases numbered 7, after V lost 6 bases and J lost 4 bases. Germline CDR1 reads MNHEY; CDR2 reads SVGEGT. This CDR3 spans 15 amino acids. This chain's CDR3 is CASSRGQGYSDTQYF. The CDR3 region has the DNA TGTGCCAGCAGCAGGGGACAGGGGTACTCAGATACGCAGTATTTT.

This clone was counted only a few times. The chain joins TRBV27 to TRBJ1-2; D not certain. Germline-derived CDR1 and CDR2 are MNHEY and SMNVEV (reference sequence). Trimming cost V 5 bases and J 4 bases, with 20 bases left between them. The CDR3 has 16 amino acids. CDR3 residues: CASSLSLRDISYGYTF. CDR3 in DNA: TGTGCCAGCAGTCTAAGCCTGAGGGATATATCCTATGGCTACACCTTC.

The CDR3 region has the DNA TGCAGCGCGTTCGGGGGGGTGAACACTGAAGCTTTCTTT. Protein sequence: CSAFGGVNTEAFF. The chain carries TRBV29-1 and TRBJ1-1, with D possibly matching TRBD1 (5 bases). CDR3 length equals 13 residues. Germline CDR1 reads SQVTM; CDR2 reads ANQGSEA. V was shortened by 7 bases and J by 0 bases, with 12 bases between the two germline ends. Using reference TRBV29-1 and TRBJ1-1 for the parts outside the CDR3, the full variable domain is SAVISQKPSRDICQRGTSLTIQCQVDSQVTMMFWYRQQPGQSLTLIATANQGSEATYESGFVIDKFPISRPNLTFSTLTVSNMSPEDSSIYLCSAFGGVNTEAFFGQGTRLTVV.

J is TRBJ2-7 and V is TRBV14, with a possible D match to TRBD1 (6 bases). Germline assignment: CDR1 SGHDN and CDR2 FVKESK. V was trimmed by 1 base and J by 6 bases, leaving 13 bases between them. The CDR3 has 14 residues. The CDR3: CASSQAGEYGEQYF. The CDR3 coding sequence is TGTGCCAGCAGCCAAGCAGGGGAATACGGCGAGCAGTACTTC.

The chain links TRBV7-2 to TRBJ1-5, with D unresolved. The CDR3 spans 16 residues. CDR1 is SGHTA, CDR2 FQGNSA, per germline. The germline V and J ends were trimmed by 2 bases and 0 bases, with 11 bases remaining between them. CDR3 residues: CASSLLSGYSNQPQHF. The CDR3 DNA sequence: TGTGCCAGCAGCTTATTGTCAGGCTATAGCAATCAGCCCCAGCATTTT.

This sequence joins TRBV5-1 and TRBJ1-6, with D possibly being TRBD1 (5 bases). Looked up from germline, CDR1 is SGHRS and CDR2 is YFSETQ. The V and J ends lost 0 bases and 6 bases respectively, with 16 bases between them. The CDR3 length is 17 residues. Written as DNA, the CDR3 is TGCGCCAGCAGCTTGGGCCAGGGAAGGGCCTCTAATTCACCCCTCCACTTT. It translates to CASSLGQGRASNSPLHF.

V and J are TRBV4-2 and TRBJ2-5; weak D call: TRBD2 (5 bases). The germline V and J ends were trimmed by 3 bases and 2 bases, with 13 bases remaining between them. Germline CDR1 and CDR2: LGHNA and YNFKEQ. There are 15 residues in the CDR3. The CDR3 DNA reads as TGTGCCAGCAGCCAGGAGGCCAGCGTTCAAGAGACCCAGTACTTC. It codes for CASSQEASVQETQYF.

This chain joins TRBV9 and TRBJ2-3; possible D gene TRBD1, 6 bases. The CDR3 consists of 15 residues. Germline V gene data show CDR1 as SGDLS and CDR2 as YYNGEE. Trimming removed 0 bases from V and 0 bases from J, with 8 bases in between. This CDR3 reads CASSVGGHSTDTQYF. CDR3 sequence (DNA): TGTGCCAGCAGCGTAGGGGGACACAGCACAGATACGCAGTATTTT.

V is TRBV2 and J is TRBJ1-2; weak D call: TRBD1 (5 bases). Germline values: CDR1 SNHLY, CDR2 FYNNEI. The length of the CDR3 is 12 residues. V lost 4 bases, J lost 4 bases, and 7 bases lay in between. Written as DNA, the CDR3 is TGTGCCAGCAGTGCTGACAGCTATGGCTACACCTTC. Its translation: CASSADSYGYTF.

This clone was recorded a few times. The chain employs TRBV27 and TRBJ2-7; 7 positions match TRBD2. J was trimmed by 2 bases and V by 3 bases; bases with no gene match: 7. Germline V gene lookup returns CDR1 MNHEY and CDR2 SMNVEV (reference sequence). The CDR3 is 15 amino acids. The CDR3 protein is CASSFGTSETYEQYF. In DNA, the CDR3 is TGTGCCAGCAGTTTTGGTACTAGCGAAACCTACGAGCAGTACTTC.

This chain joins TRBV19 and TRBJ1-2, with TRBD1 matching 7 bases. Germline V gene data show CDR1 as LNHDA and CDR2 as SQIVND (reference sequence). The CDR3 length is 13 residues. With V trimmed by 5 bases and J by 8 bases, 8 bases remained unmatched. The CDR3 protein is CASSPQTGRGYTF. The CDR3 DNA sequence: TGTGCCAGTAGTCCACAGACAGGGCGCGGCTACACCTTC.

This clone was recorded at least ten times. V and J are TRBV27 and TRBJ1-2, with 8 positions matching TRBD1. Per the germline V gene, CDR1 is MNHEY and CDR2 is SMNVEV (reference sequence). The junction had 1 base not matched to a gene; V was cut back by 0 bases and J by 4 bases. CDR3 size: 14 residues. The CDR3: CASSLSTGVYGYTF. The CDR3 bases are TGTGCCAGCAGTTTATCGACAGGGGTCTATGGCTACACCTTC.

The chain links TRBV30 to TRBJ1-2; 7 bases map to TRBD1. CDR3 length equals 14 residues. Germline V gene data show CDR1 as GTSNPN and CDR2 as SVGIG (reference sequence). The ends lost 5 bases at V and 4 bases at J; junction bases unmatched: 10. The CDR3 spells CAWSQTGYGYGYTF. The CDR3 DNA follows: TGTGCCTGGTCCCAGACAGGGTATGGCTATGGCTACACCTTC.

A remark on this clone: Other DNA sequences within the sample encode an identical CDR3. CDR3 nucleotide sequence: TGCGCCAGCAGCTTGTCGGGCGGGAGCTCCTACAATGAGCAGTTCTTC. Translating gives CASSLSGGSSYNEQFF. The J gene is TRBJ2-1, the V gene TRBV5-1; 7 bases are shared with TRBD2. Germline CDR1 reads SGHRS; CDR2 reads YFSETQ. The ends lost 1 base at V and 0 bases at J; junction bases unmatched: 4. The CDR3 spans 16 residues.

The J gene is TRBJ2-7, the V gene TRBV6-6, with 12 positions matching TRBD1. J gave up 6 bases and V 2 bases, and 5 bases lay outside the gene matches. The CDR3 consists of 15 residues. Germline V CDR1 and CDR2: MNHNY, SVGAGI (reference sequence). Written as DNA, the CDR3 is TGTGCCAGCAGTTACCCTTGGGACAGGGGGCGCGAGCAGTACTTC. Translating gives CASSYPWDRGREQYF.

This chain links TRBV4-3 with TRBJ1-3; possible D gene TRBD1, 6 bases. From germline, CDR1 is LGHNA and CDR2 YSLEER. The CDR3 loop spans 17 amino acids. Trimming left V 1 base short and J 1 base short, with 14 bases between. The CDR3 coding sequence is TGCGCCAGCAGCCAAGGTCGGGGCAGGGGATCTGGAAACACCATATATTTT. Translating it yields CASSQGRGRGSGNTIYF.

The V gene is TRBV5-6, the J gene TRBJ1-3; TRBD1 agrees at 9 bases. Germline CDR1 and CDR2: SGHDT and YYEEEE. This CDR3 spans 17 amino acids. V dropped 2 bases and J dropped 4; count of bases not matched to a gene: 10. CDR3 protein: CASSFTTGTGLGNTIYF. In DNA form, the CDR3 reads TGTGCCAGCAGCTTCACTACGGGGACAGGGCTCGGAAACACCATATATTTT.

The V and J genes are TRBV7-9 and TRBJ1-4, with 8 bases lining up with TRBD1. CDR3 length: 14 residues. V shed 6 bases and J 10 bases; nucleotides not matched to a gene: 10. Germline values: CDR1 SEHNR, CDR2 FQNEAQ (reference sequence). The CDR3 nucleotides read TGTGCCAGCAGAGCGACAGGGGAGGGAGGAAAACTGTTTTTT. Encoded protein: CASRATGEGGKLFF.

This clone occurred once. Within the sample, other DNA sequences also encode this same CDR3. The chain is built from TRBV28 and TRBJ1-6; unclear D gene. The CDR3 spans 15 residues. V gave up 3 bases and J gave up 0 bases, with 6 bases separating them. CDR1 is MDHEN and CDR2 is SYDVKM in the germline V gene. The CDR3 here is CASSFRSSYNSPLHF. The CDR3 DNA reads as TGTGCCAGCAGTTTTAGGAGCTCCTATAATTCACCCCTCCACTTT.

The gene calls are TRBV27 and TRBJ2-7, with 12 positions matching TRBD2. This CDR3 spans 19 amino acids. The V and J ends lost 4 bases and 0 bases, in that order; junction bases with no gene match: 13. The germline V gene has CDR1 MNHEY and CDR2 SMNVEV (reference sequence). The CDR3 bases are TGTGCCAGCAGTTCAATCCGACTAGCGGGAGAAGCGAGCTCCTACGAGCAGTACTTC. Amino acids: CASSSIRLAGEASSYEQYF.

The genes are TRBV28 and TRBJ2-5, with 7 bases lining up with TRBD1. Trimming took 8 bases from V and 4 from J; bases not matched to a gene: 10. This CDR3 comprises 14 residues. Germline CDR1 reads MDHEN; CDR2 reads SYDVKM. CDR3 nucleotide sequence: TGTGCCAGCCAACAGGGGACGGTAGCAGAGACCCAGTACTTC. Its translation: CASQQGTVAETQYF.

This chain uses TRBV7-9 with TRBJ2-7; 9 nucleotides line up with TRBD2. The length of the CDR3 is 16 residues. The germline V gene has CDR1 SEHNR and CDR2 FQNEAQ (reference sequence). V lost 5 bases, J lost 0 bases, and 8 bases stayed unmatched. CDR3 residues: CASSLRREGSSYEQYF. In DNA, the CDR3 is TGTGCCAGCAGCCTTCGGCGGGAGGGTTCCTCCTACGAGCAGTACTTC.

The V call is TRBV19, the J call TRBJ2-7, with D hard to call. With 1 base removed from V and 1 base from J, the gap between germline ends came to 11 bases. The germline gives CDR1 LNHDA, CDR2 SQIVND (reference sequence). The length of the CDR3 is 15 residues. The CDR3 is CASSIGAGLSYEQYF. The CDR3 nucleotides are TGTGCCAGTAGTATAGGGGCAGGCCTTTCCTACGAGCAGTACTTC.

The chain combines TRBV2 with TRBJ2-7, with a possible D match to TRBD2 (5 bases). Germline-derived CDR1 and CDR2 are SNHLY and FYNNEI. The CDR3 spans 16 residues. V was pared by 4 bases and J by 4 bases, with 20 bases between. CDR3 residues: CASSGLRRQYGYEQYF. The DNA for the CDR3 is TGTGCCAGCAGTGGTTTGAGGAGGCAGTACGGGTACGAGCAGTACTTC.